This T cell receptor beta chain stems from a study of radiation and T cells in renal cell carcinoma. As to time point: blood 4 weeks post-SBRT, at nephrectomy. Treatment meaning: 15 Gy SBRT to primary tumor, nephrectomy 4 weeks later. Nephrectomy followed 15 Gy stereotactic body radiation by 4 weeks. After SBRT, blood was collected at 2 and 4 weeks, plus baseline. The tumor was a clear cell renal cell carcinoma. Notes on this clone: What it recognizes is unknown.

Points from the study as a whole: In blood, top tumor clones expanded by 2 weeks, shrinking by 4.

TCRdb's copy holds only in-frame clones and misses some; the assay was immunoSEQ multiplex PCR. In the table there are 80,000 or so clones, 89% of which are singletons. Trimming stripped 5 bases from V and 4 bases from J, with 9 bases between. CDR1 and CDR2 (germline): SGHTA, FQGTGA. The CDR3 sequence is 14 residues long. The specimen was blood, collected from a patient whose treatment included radiotherapy and nephrectomy. The rearrangement uses TRBV7-3 and TRBJ2-6; D ambiguous. The TCR comes from a woman aged 70 to 79 with renal cell carcinoma. The CDR3 protein is CASSLRAGANVLTF. In DNA form, the CDR3 reads TGTGCCAGCAGCCTCCGCGCGGGGGCCAACGTCCTGACTTTC. The full variable domain, in which reference TRBV7-3 and TRBJ2-6 provide the parts outside the CDR3, is GAGVSQTPSNKVTEKGKYVELRCDPISGHTALYWYRQSLGQGPEFLIYFQGTGAADDSGLPNDRFFAVRPEGSVSTLKIQRTERGDSAVYLCASSLRAGANVLTFGAGSRLTVL.